The clone carrying this T cell receptor beta chain has ten or more counts. The antigen is not known. The germline V and J ends were trimmed by 0 bases and 1 base, with 7 bases remaining between them. CDR1 SGDLS and CDR2 YYNGEE come from the germline V gene. This CDR3 is 15 amino acids long. This entry is derived from a study of T cells after yellow fever vaccination. At the level of the study: SMART-Seq v4 Ultra Low Input served to prepare low-cell-number fractions.

MiXCR, run by TCRdb on the 5' RACE reads, gives a single entry per CDR3 protein. The table shows 60,000 to 75,000 distinct CDR3 sequences, with around 7% occurring only once. General observations from the study: From the bulk population, abundant clonotypes could contaminate and appear within FACS-sorted repertoires. The CD4 compartment and the CD8 compartment contained a small share of clonotypes in common. The study re-detected most primary-vaccination clones after the booster (96% CD4, around 90% CD8).

The sequence came from a young man who received the YFV17D yellow fever vaccine. This sequence joins TRBV9 and TRBJ2-2; tentative D call: TRBD1 (6 bases). This sample comprised CD8+ T cells sorted from PBMCs, obtained around 45 days after the first yellow fever vaccination. The CDR3 reads CASSVADRNTGELFF. The CDR3 DNA reads as TGTGCCAGCAGCGTAGCGGACAGGAACACCGGGGAGCTGTTTTTT.